The clone carrying this T cell receptor beta chain occurred a few times. Antigen unknown. The PCR was carried out with 60 Vbeta primers and 13 Jbeta primers. Measured with immunoSEQ multiplex PCR; TCRdb has only the in-frame clones, and not every one. This table has about 200,000 clones, approximately 80% appearing once. This specimen belongs to a study of cytomegalovirus exposure and HLA in healthy donors. CDR1 and CDR2 (germline): MNHEY, SMNVEV (reference sequence). The V segment lost 6 bases and the J segment 5 bases; nucleotides outside the gene matches: 1. The CDR3 has 13 residues. Points from the study as a whole: Presence/absence analyses assumed roughly uniform sequencing depth across donors. Looking again later, the authors saw that most CMV-associated TCR beta chains seemed HLA-restricted. Reportedly, TCR beta sequences accurately predicted HLA-A and HLA-B alleles in most subjects. The productive fraction for most TCR beta V segments was about 90% or about 30% in an earlier analysis.

This chain uses TRBV27 with TRBJ2-1, with 10 bases aligning to TRBD2. Sequencing was done on a sample of PBMCs. The origin of this receptor is a man aged 45-65 years in good health and CMV-seronegative. CDR3 nucleotide sequence: TGTGCCAGCAGCGGGACTAGCGACAATGAGCAGTTCTTC. Its translation is CASSGTSDNEQFF.